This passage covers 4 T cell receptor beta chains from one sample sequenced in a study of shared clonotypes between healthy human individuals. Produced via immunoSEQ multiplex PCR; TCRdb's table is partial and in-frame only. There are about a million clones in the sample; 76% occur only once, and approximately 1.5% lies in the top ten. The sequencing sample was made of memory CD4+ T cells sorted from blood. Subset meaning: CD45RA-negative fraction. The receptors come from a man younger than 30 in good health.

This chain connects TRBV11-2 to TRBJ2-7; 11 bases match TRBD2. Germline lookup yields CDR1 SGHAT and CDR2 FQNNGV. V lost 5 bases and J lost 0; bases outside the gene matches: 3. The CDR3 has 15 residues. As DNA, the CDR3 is TGTGCCAGCAGCGGTAGCGGGAGGGACTCCTACGAGCAGTACTTC. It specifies CASSGSGRDSYEQYF.

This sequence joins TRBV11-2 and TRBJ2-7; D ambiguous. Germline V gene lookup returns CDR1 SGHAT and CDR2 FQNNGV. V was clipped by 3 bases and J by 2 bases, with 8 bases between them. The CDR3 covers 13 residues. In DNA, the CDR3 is TGTGCCAGCAGCTTTACACCCGCCTACGAGCAGTACTTC. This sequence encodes CASSFTPAYEQYF.

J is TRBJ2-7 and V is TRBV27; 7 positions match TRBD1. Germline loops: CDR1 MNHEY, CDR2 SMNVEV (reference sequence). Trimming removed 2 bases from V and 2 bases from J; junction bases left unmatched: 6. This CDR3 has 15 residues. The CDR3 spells CASSLAGGNTYEQYF. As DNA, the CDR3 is TGTGCCAGCAGTTTAGCAGGGGGTAATACCTACGAGCAGTACTTC.

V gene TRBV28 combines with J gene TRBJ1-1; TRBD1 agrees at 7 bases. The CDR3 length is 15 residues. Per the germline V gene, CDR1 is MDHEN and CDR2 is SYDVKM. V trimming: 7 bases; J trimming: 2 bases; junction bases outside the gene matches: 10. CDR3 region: CASKTNRGGNTEAFF. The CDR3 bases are TGTGCCAGCAAGACTAACAGGGGAGGAAACACTGAAGCTTTCTTT.